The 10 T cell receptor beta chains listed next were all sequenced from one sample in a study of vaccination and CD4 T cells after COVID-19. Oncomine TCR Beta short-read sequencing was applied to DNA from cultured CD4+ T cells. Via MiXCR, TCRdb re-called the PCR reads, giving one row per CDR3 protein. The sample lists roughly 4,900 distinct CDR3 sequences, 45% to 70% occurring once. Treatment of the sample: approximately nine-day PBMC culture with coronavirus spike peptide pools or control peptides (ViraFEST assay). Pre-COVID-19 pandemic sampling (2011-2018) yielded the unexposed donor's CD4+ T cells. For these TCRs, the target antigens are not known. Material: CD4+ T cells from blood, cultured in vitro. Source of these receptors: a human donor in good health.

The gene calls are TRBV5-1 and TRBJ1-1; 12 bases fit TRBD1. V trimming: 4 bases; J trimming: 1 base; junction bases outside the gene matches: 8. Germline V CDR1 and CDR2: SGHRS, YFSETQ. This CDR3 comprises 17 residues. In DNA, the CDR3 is TGCGCCAGCAGCCCCGGGACAGGGGGCGCTGGGAACACTGAAGCTTTCTTT. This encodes CASSPGTGGAGNTEAFF.

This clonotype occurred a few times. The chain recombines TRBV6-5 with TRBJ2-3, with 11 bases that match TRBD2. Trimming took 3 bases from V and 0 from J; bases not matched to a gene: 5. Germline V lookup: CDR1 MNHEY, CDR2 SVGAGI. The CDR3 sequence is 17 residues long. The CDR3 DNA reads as TGTGCCAGCAGTTATACTAGCGGGGGATATAGCACAGATACGCAGTATTTT. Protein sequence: CASSYTSGGYSTDTQYF.

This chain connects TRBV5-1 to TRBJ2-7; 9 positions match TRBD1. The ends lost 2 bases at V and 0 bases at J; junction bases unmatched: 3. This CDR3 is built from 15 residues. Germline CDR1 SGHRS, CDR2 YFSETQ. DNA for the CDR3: TGCGCCAGCAGCTTAGGACAGGGGAGCTCCTACGAGCAGTACTTC. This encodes CASSLGQGSSYEQYF.

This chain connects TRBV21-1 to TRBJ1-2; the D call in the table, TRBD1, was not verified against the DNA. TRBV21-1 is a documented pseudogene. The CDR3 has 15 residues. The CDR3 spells CASSSDRDEGDGYTF. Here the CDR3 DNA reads TGTGCCAGCAGCTCCGACCGGGACGAGGGAGATGGCTACACCTTC.

The CDR3 bases are TGTGCCAGCAGCCCGGGGGGACAGGGCGTAGAGACCCAGTACTTC. It translates to CASSPGGQGVETQYF. The chain links TRBV7-2 to TRBJ2-5; TRBD1 agrees at 9 bases. V shed 5 bases and J 4 bases; nucleotides not matched to a gene: 8. CDR3 length: 15 amino acids. Germline CDR1 SGHTA, CDR2 FQGNSA.

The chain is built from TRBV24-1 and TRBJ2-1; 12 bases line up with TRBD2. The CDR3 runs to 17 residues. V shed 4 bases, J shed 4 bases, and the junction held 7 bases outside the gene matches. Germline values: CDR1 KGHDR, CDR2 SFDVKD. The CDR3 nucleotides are TGTGCCACCAGTGACACCGGGACTAGCGGGCATTACAATGAGCAGTTCTTC. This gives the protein CATSDTGTSGHYNEQFF.

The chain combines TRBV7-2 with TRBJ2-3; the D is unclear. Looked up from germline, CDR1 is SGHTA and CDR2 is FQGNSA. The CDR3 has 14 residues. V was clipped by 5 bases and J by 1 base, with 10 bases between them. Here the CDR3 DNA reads TGTGCCAGCAGCCCTCCCAAACGCACAGATACGCAGTATTTT. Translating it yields CASSPPKRTDTQYF. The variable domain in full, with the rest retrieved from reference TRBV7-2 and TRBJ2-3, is GAGVSQSPSNKVTEKGKDVELRCDPISGHTALYWYRQSLGQGLEFLIYFQGNSAPDKSGLPSDRFSAERTGGSVSTLTIQRTQQEDSAVYLCASSPPKRTDTQYFGPGTRLTVL.

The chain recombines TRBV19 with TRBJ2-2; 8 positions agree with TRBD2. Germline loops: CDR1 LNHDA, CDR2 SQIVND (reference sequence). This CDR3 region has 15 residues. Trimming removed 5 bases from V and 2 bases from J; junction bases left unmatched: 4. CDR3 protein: CASSPWTSNTGELFF. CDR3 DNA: TGTGCCAGTAGTCCTTGGACTAGCAACACCGGGGAGCTGTTTTTT.

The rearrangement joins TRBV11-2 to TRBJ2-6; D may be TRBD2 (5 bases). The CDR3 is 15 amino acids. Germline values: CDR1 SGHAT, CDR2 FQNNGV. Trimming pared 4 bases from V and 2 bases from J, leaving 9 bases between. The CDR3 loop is CASSSPLAGANVLTF. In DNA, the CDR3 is TGTGCCAGCAGCTCACCACTAGCTGGGGCCAACGTCCTGACTTTC. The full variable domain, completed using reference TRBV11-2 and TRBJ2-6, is EAGVAQSPRYKIIEKRQSVAFWCNPISGHATLYWYQQILGQGPKLLIQFQNNGVVDDSQLPKDRFSAERLKGVDSTLKIQPAKLEDSAVYLCASSSPLAGANVLTFGAGSRLTVL.

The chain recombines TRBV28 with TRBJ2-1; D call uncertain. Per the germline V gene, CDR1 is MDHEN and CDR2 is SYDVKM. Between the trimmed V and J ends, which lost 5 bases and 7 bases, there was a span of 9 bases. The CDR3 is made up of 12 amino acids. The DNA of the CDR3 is TGTGCCAGCAGTCCCTCATGGAATGAGCAGTTCTTC. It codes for CASSPSWNEQFF.